Shown below are 16 T cell receptor beta chains from a single sample sequenced in a study of T-cell memory formation after mild COVID-19. TCRdb redid the calling of the 5' RACE reads with MiXCR, one entry per CDR3 protein. This table has roughly 13,000 distinct CDR3 sequences, about 12% appearing once. Sequencing was done on a sample of PBMCs or a T cell subset sorted from them (not recorded which). The source is an adult woman who had mild COVID-19 (a few samples of this study predate the infection). Cell type and time point are not known.

Ten or more counts support this clonotype. V is TRBV7-2 and J is TRBJ2-7; 11 bases map to TRBD2. This CDR3 contains 15 residues. Germline CDR1 reads SGHTA; CDR2 reads FQGNSA. J gave up 6 bases and V 4 bases, and 8 bases lay outside the gene matches. CDR3 nucleotides: TGTGCCAGCAGCTCTACACTAGCGGGAGTTTCCGAGCAGTACTTC. Translating gives CASSSTLAGVSEQYF.

The sample holds many counts of this clonotype. The chain combines TRBV7-6 with TRBJ1-1; 9 positions match TRBD1. Germline V gives CDR1 SGHVS, CDR2 FNYEAQ. The CDR3 runs 15 residues. The J segment lost 4 bases and the V segment lost 7 bases, leaving 10 bases of the junction unmatched. Here the CDR3 DNA reads TGTGCCAGCACCCTTATGGTGACAGGGGGCACTGAAGCTTTCTTT. Amino acid sequence: CASTLMVTGGTEAFF.

This clonotype was found many times. The chain couples TRBV13 to TRBJ2-2, with D possibly being TRBD2 (6 bases). V gave up 6 bases and J gave up 6 bases, with 20 bases separating them. The CDR3 contains 16 residues. Germline CDR1 and CDR2: PRHDT and FYEKMQ (reference sequence). This chain's CDR3 is CASSPVQGLRAGELFF. The CDR3 DNA reads as TGTGCCAGCAGTCCAGTCCAGGGACTCCGCGCCGGGGAGCTGTTTTTT.

This chain uses TRBV27 with TRBJ1-2; 9 bases map to TRBD1. Per the germline V gene, CDR1 is MNHEY and CDR2 is SMNVEV (reference sequence). The CDR3 is 13 residues long. The V segment lost 6 bases and the J segment 7 bases; nucleotides outside the gene matches: 6. This CDR3 reads CASSYTGGIGYTF. The CDR3 DNA sequence: TGTGCCAGCAGCTATACAGGGGGCATTGGCTACACCTTC.

This clonotype was found many times. The rearrangement links TRBV4-3 to TRBJ2-4, with unresolved D. V lost 1 base, J lost 2 bases, and 12 bases lay in between. CDR3 length: 16 residues. The germline gives CDR1 LGHNA, CDR2 YSLEER. The CDR3 DNA reads as TGCGCCAGCAGCCAAGCCTCAAAGGGCACCAAAAACATTCAGTACTTC. It codes for CASSQASKGTKNIQYF.

This clonotype was observed at least ten times. V usage is TRBV10-3 and J usage is TRBJ1-5; 8 nucleotides agree with TRBD1. V trimming: 4 bases; J trimming: 6 bases; junction bases outside the gene matches: 8. The CDR3 is made up of 15 amino acids. Germline V gives CDR1 ENHRY, CDR2 SYGVKD. Here the CDR3 reads CAISGEAGGGQPQHF. The CDR3 nucleotides read TGTGCCATCAGTGGTGAGGCAGGGGGCGGTCAGCCCCAGCATTTT.

This clonotype was observed at least ten times. The chain carries TRBV12-3 or TRBV12-4 and TRBJ1-1; 7 nucleotides line up with TRBD1. The CDR3 spans 12 residues. V shed 10 bases and J 5 bases; nucleotides not matched to a gene: 7. DNA for the CDR3: TGTGCCACCCGGACAGGACGAACTGAAGCTTTCTTT. Translated, it gives CATRTGRTEAFF.

This clonotype occurred many times. The rearrangement joins TRBV3-1 to TRBJ1-5, with D perhaps TRBD1 (6 bases). V was clipped by 4 bases and J by 0 bases, with 13 bases between them. This CDR3 contains 16 residues. Germline assignment: CDR1 LGHDT and CDR2 YNNKEL (reference sequence). CDR3 region: CASSPFGGLSNQPQHF. The CDR3 region has the DNA TGTGCCAGCAGCCCGTTCGGGGGCCTTAGCAATCAGCCCCAGCATTTT.

The chain employs TRBV30 and TRBJ2-2, with D unclear. The V and J ends lost 2 bases and 1 base respectively, with 5 bases between them. Germline loops: CDR1 GTSNPN, CDR2 SVGIG (reference sequence). The CDR3 covers 13 residues. CDR3 DNA: TGTGCCTGGAGTATGGAGAACACCGGGGAGCTGTTTTTT. It yields the protein CAWSMENTGELFF.

This clonotype was counted ten times or more. This rearrangement joins TRBV24-1 to TRBJ2-4, with 7 bases lining up with TRBD1. In germline, CDR1 is KGHDR, CDR2 SFDVKD. Trimming cost V 5 bases and J 4 bases; bases outside gene matches: 7. The CDR3 runs 15 residues. CDR3 region: CATSAGTDRKNIQYF. CDR3 sequence (DNA): TGTGCCACCAGTGCCGGGACAGATCGAAAAAACATTCAGTACTTC.

This clonotype showed up many times. The V gene is TRBV29-1, the J gene TRBJ2-1; tentative D call: TRBD1 (5 bases). This CDR3 comprises 11 residues. Germline V CDR1 and CDR2: SQVTM, ANQGSEA. The germline V and J ends were trimmed by 4 bases and 8 bases, with 9 bases remaining between them. This CDR3 is CSVGQGYEQFF. In DNA form, the CDR3 reads TGCAGCGTTGGGCAGGGCTATGAGCAGTTCTTC.

This clonotype was detected many times. Compared with germline, one end of the junction differs, possibly owing to a read error. This rearrangement joins TRBV7-6 to TRBJ2-3; 8 nucleotides match TRBD2. Germline lookup yields CDR1 SGHVS and CDR2 FNYEAQ. CDR3 length: 15 residues. The CDR3 loop reads CASTLAGPGTDTQYF. CDR3 bases: TGTGCCAGCACCTTAGCGGGACCAGGCACAGATACGCAGTATTTT.

The table lists this clonotype with many counts. V gene TRBV24-1 combines with J gene TRBJ2-3; TRBD2 is a possible D gene (5 bases). The germline CDR1 and CDR2 sequences are KGHDR and SFDVKD. With 1 base removed from V and 3 bases from J, the gap between germline ends came to 7 bases. The CDR3 has 14 amino acids. Here the CDR3 reads CATSDLSGTDTQYF. For the CDR3, the DNA is TGTGCCACCAGTGATTTATCGGGAACAGATACGCAGTATTTT.

Many counts were recorded for this clonotype. The chain carries TRBV13 and TRBJ2-1; 7 nucleotides align to TRBD1. The ends lost 5 bases at V and 9 bases at J; junction bases unmatched: 4. Germline V gene lookup returns CDR1 PRHDT and CDR2 FYEKMQ (reference sequence). CDR3 size: 12 residues. CDR3 nucleotide sequence: TGTGCCAGCAGCCCGGGGACAGCTGAGCAGTTCTTC. As protein: CASSPGTAEQFF.

This clonotype was seen ten or more times. The V gene is TRBV4-1, the J gene TRBJ2-1; 8 bases are shared with TRBD2. The CDR3 contains 16 residues. In germline, CDR1 is MGHRA, CDR2 YSYEKL. The J segment lost 3 bases and the V segment lost 1 base, leaving 5 bases of the junction unmatched. The DNA of the CDR3 is TGCGCCAGCAGCCAAGGAGCGGGAGTTAACTACAATGAGCAGTTCTTC. Residues: CASSQGAGVNYNEQFF.

There are many counts of this clonotype. V usage is TRBV7-8 and J usage is TRBJ2-7; 10 bases are shared with TRBD2. The germline V gene encodes CDR1 SGHVS and CDR2 FQNEAQ. V was pared by 4 bases and J by 0 bases, with 3 bases of the junction left unmatched. The CDR3 is made up of 15 amino acids. CDR3 DNA sequence: TGTGCCAGCAGCTCCCGGACTAGCGGCTCCTACGAGCAGTACTTC. It yields the protein CASSSRTSGSYEQYF.